A single sample gave rise to the 27 T cell receptor beta chains below, sequenced in a study of shared clonotypes between healthy human individuals. This table comes from immunoSEQ multiplex PCR, and its TCRdb copy is limited to in-frame clones, with some not included. This sample has nearly 600,000 clones, with around 95% found just once. Naive-designated CD8 cells lacked CD45RO, were positively enriched for CCR7, and omitted terminally differentiated effector memory CD45RA+ cells. Specimen: naive CD8+ T cells sorted from blood. The receptors come from a woman aged 25-40 years in good health.

The chain carries TRBV27 and TRBJ1-1; the match to TRBD1 covers 7 bases. From germline, CDR1 is MNHEY and CDR2 SMNVEV (reference sequence). V trimming: 2 bases; J trimming: 0 bases; junction bases outside the gene matches: 6. The CDR3 contains 16 residues. This CDR3 is CASSLKGQLMNTEAFF. In nucleotides, the CDR3 is TGTGCCAGCAGTTTAAAGGGACAGCTCATGAACACTGAAGCTTTCTTT.

The J gene is TRBJ2-7, the V gene TRBV18, with 9 bases fitting TRBD2. The CDR3 is made up of 16 amino acids. Trimming removed 3 bases from V and 0 bases from J; junction bases left unmatched: 6. Per the germline V gene, CDR1 is KGHSH and CDR2 is LQKENI. CDR3 residues: CASSPMGSGSSYEQYF. As DNA, the CDR3 is TGTGCCAGCTCACCCATGGGTAGCGGGAGCTCCTACGAGCAGTACTTC. Using reference TRBV18 and TRBJ2-7 for the parts outside the CDR3, the full variable domain is NAGVMQNPRHLVRRRGQEARLRCSPMKGHSHVYWYRQLPEEGLKFMVYLQKENIIDESGMPKERFSAEFPKEGPSILRIQQVVRGDSAAYFCASSPMGSGSSYEQYFGPGTRLTVT.

V and J are TRBV7-9 and TRBJ1-1; 7 nucleotides align to TRBD1. V was pared by 0 bases and J by 3 bases, with 4 bases of the junction left unmatched. The CDR3 is 15 amino acids. From germline, CDR1 is SEHNR and CDR2 FQNEAQ (reference sequence). The CDR3 reads CASSLAQGTDTEAFF. CDR3 bases: TGTGCCAGCAGCTTAGCCCAGGGGACAGACACTGAAGCTTTCTTT. The complete variable domain, with remaining parts taken from reference TRBV7-9 and TRBJ1-1, reads DTGVSQNPRHKITKRGQNVTFRCDPISEHNRLYWYRQTLGQGPEFLTYFQNEAQLEKSRLLSDRFSAERPKGSFSTLEIQRTEQGDSAMYLCASSLAQGTDTEAFFGQGTRLTVV.

V gene TRBV28 combines with J gene TRBJ1-2; D is possibly TRBD1 (5 bases). Trimming shortened V by 6 bases and J by 7 bases, and 15 bases separated the two germline ends. CDR1 and CDR2 (germline): MDHEN, SYDVKM. The CDR3 loop spans 13 amino acids. CDR3 DNA: TGTGCCAGCAGCCCGCTCGGGGCGGCTGGCTACACCTTC. It translates to CASSPLGAAGYTF.

The J gene is TRBJ2-7, the V gene TRBV2; D unclear. This CDR3 comprises 13 residues. The V end lost 3 bases, the J end lost 3 bases, and 9 bases lay between the germline ends. Per the germline V gene, CDR1 is SNHLY and CDR2 is FYNNEI. Here the CDR3 reads CASSDYPYYEQYF. The CDR3 DNA sequence: TGTGCCAGCAGTGATTACCCGTACTACGAGCAGTACTTC.

The genes are TRBV27 and TRBJ1-5; D unclear. Deletions cut 8 bases from V and 8 bases from J, with 4 bases between. This CDR3 has 9 residues. Germline V gives CDR1 MNHEY, CDR2 SMNVEV (reference sequence). CDR3 bases: TGTGCCAGCGGGGAGCCCCAGCATTTT. Its protein is CASGEPQHF.

The chain joins TRBV6-1 to TRBJ2-7; D not certain. CDR3 length equals 12 residues. From germline, CDR1 is MNHNS and CDR2 SASEGT. The V gene lost 6 bases and the J gene lost 3 bases, with 9 bases spanning the gap. The CDR3 is CASSPSDYEQYF. CDR3 nucleotide sequence: TGTGCCAGCAGCCCCTCCGACTACGAGCAGTACTTC.

This sequence joins TRBV5-6 and TRBJ1-1; a weak D match, TRBD1 (6 bases). CDR1 is SGHDT, CDR2 YYEEEE, per germline. Trimming removed 0 bases from V and 1 base from J, with 10 bases in between. This CDR3 is built from 15 residues. CDR3 protein: CASSLGNRANTEAFF. CDR3 sequence (DNA): TGTGCCAGCAGCTTGGGTAACAGGGCGAACACTGAAGCTTTCTTT.

J is TRBJ2-7 and V is TRBV28; 12 bases are shared with TRBD2. The junction had 19 bases not matched to a gene; V was cut back by 7 bases and J by 6 bases. Germline assignment: CDR1 MDHEN and CDR2 SYDVKM. The CDR3 runs 18 residues. The CDR3 nucleotides read TGTGCCAGCAACTATGATGGCGGGACTAGCGGGTCCCCTCGCGAGCAGTACTTC. Translated, it gives CASNYDGGTSGSPREQYF.

The gene calls are TRBV9 and TRBJ2-1; 8 bases agree with TRBD1. This CDR3 contains 15 residues. The V segment lost 2 bases and the J segment 7 bases; nucleotides outside the gene matches: 8. The V gene's germline CDR1 is SGDLS and CDR2 YYNGEE. CDR3 nucleotides: TGTGCCAGCAGCGTGGCATGGACAGGGTTGAATGAGCAGTTCTTC. It codes for CASSVAWTGLNEQFF.

The CDR3 protein is CASMSGGSYEQYF. CDR3 DNA sequence: TGTGCCAGCATGTCTGGGGGCTCCTACGAGCAGTACTTC. The J gene is TRBJ2-7, the V gene TRBV27, with D tentatively TRBD1 or TRBD2 (5 bases each). CDR3 size: 13 residues. The germline V gene has CDR1 MNHEY and CDR2 SMNVEV (reference sequence). The V end lost 7 bases, the J end lost 0 bases, and 10 bases lay between the germline ends.

The V and J genes are TRBV7-3 and TRBJ1-5; 7 bases are a match to TRBD1. The CDR3 contains 16 residues. The germline CDR1 and CDR2 sequences are SGHTA and FQGTGA. Trimming removed 5 bases from V and 4 bases from J; junction bases left unmatched: 11. The chain's CDR3 is CASSQPPGTANQPQHF. CDR3 nucleotide sequence: TGTGCCAGCAGCCAACCCCCAGGGACAGCAAATCAGCCCCAGCATTTT.

The chain is built from TRBV15 and TRBJ2-3; tentatively, D is TRBD1 or TRBD2 (5 bases each). CDR3 size: 13 residues. Germline-derived CDR1 and CDR2 are LNHNV and YYDKDF (reference sequence). The V end lost 6 bases, the J end lost 2 bases, and 9 bases lay between the germline ends. The CDR3 here is CATSLGATDTQYF. CDR3 nucleotide sequence: TGTGCCACCAGTCTCGGGGCCACAGATACGCAGTATTTT.

The genes are TRBV28 and TRBJ1-2; D ambiguous. The CDR3 is 13 residues long. Germline CDR1 and CDR2: MDHEN and SYDVKM. V dropped 3 bases and J dropped 6 bases, with 11 bases sitting between them. In DNA, the CDR3 is TGTGCCAGCAGTTTCCGCAGGAGGGATGGCTACACCTTC. This encodes CASSFRRRDGYTF.

This chain joins TRBV11-2 and TRBJ2-7, with D uncertain. The CDR3 is 13 amino acids. Germline CDR1 SGHAT, CDR2 FQNNGV. Trimming removed 6 bases from V and 7 bases from J, with 16 bases in between. This CDR3 reads CASRRLATREQYF. CDR3 nucleotides: TGTGCCAGCAGACGACTTGCCACGAGGGAGCAGTACTTC. Based on the CDR3 plus reference TRBV11-2 and TRBJ2-7, the full variable domain is EAGVAQSPRYKIIEKRQSVAFWCNPISGHATLYWYQQILGQGPKLLIQFQNNGVVDDSQLPKDRFSAERLKGVDSTLKIQPAKLEDSAVYLCASRRLATREQYFGPGTRLTVT.

The genes are TRBV9 and TRBJ2-3; no clear D. The V end was cut by 0 bases, the J end by 4 bases, with 3 bases between. The CDR3 spans 12 residues. Germline lookup yields CDR1 SGDLS and CDR2 YYNGEE. This chain's CDR3 is CASSVVADTQYF. The CDR3 coding sequence is TGTGCCAGCAGCGTAGTGGCAGATACGCAGTATTTT.

The chain couples TRBV2 to TRBJ1-5; TRBD1 might be the D (5 bases). Germline lookup yields CDR1 SNHLY and CDR2 FYNNEI. CDR3 length: 15 amino acids. Deletions cut 5 bases from V and 3 bases from J, with 14 bases between. CDR3 sequence reads: CASSPPGRSNQPQHF. The CDR3 DNA sequence: TGTGCCAGCAGTCCGCCGGGGCGTTCCAATCAGCCCCAGCATTTT.

A single count supports this clone. V and J are TRBV5-6 and TRBJ2-7; D may be TRBD2 (5 bases). Germline values: CDR1 SGHDT, CDR2 YYEEEE. Trimming removed 3 bases at V and 2 bases at J, with 9 bases between. CDR3 size: 13 residues. CDR3 amino acids: CASSSTGTYEQYF. CDR3 DNA: TGTGCCAGCAGCTCGACCGGGACCTACGAGCAGTACTTC.

The count of this clone is one. The chain has TRBV2 and TRBJ1-6, with D unclear. CDR1 SNHLY and CDR2 FYNNEI come from the germline V gene. Trimming took 7 bases from V and 13 from J, leaving 23 bases between them. CDR3 length equals 15 residues. CDR3 residues: CASNRATVAVGPLHF. CDR3 in DNA: TGTGCCAGCAATCGGGCAACCGTGGCCGTGGGGCCCCTCCACTTT.

The chain couples TRBV6-1 to TRBJ1-2; weak D call: TRBD1 (5 bases). This CDR3 contains 14 residues. The V end lost 7 bases, the J end lost 4 bases, and 16 bases lay between the germline ends. Per germline, CDR1 MNHNS and CDR2 SASEGT. Here the CDR3 DNA reads TGTGCCAGCATGACCGAAAGGGGTAGCTATGGCTACACCTTC. Encoded protein: CASMTERGSYGYTF.

The V call is TRBV5-1, the J call TRBJ2-7; TRBD2 might be the D (5 bases). The V end was cut by 1 base, the J end by 1 base, with 15 bases between. The CDR3 loop spans 16 amino acids. Germline loops: CDR1 SGHRS, CDR2 YFSETQ. CDR3 region: CASSLPGTEASYEQYF. CDR3 nucleotides: TGCGCCAGCAGCTTGCCCGGTACGGAGGCATCCTACGAGCAGTACTTC.

V gene TRBV4-1 combines with J gene TRBJ1-3; D gene ambiguous. CDR1 and CDR2 (germline): MGHRA, YSYEKL. Trimming stripped 4 bases from V and 4 bases from J, with 8 bases between. The CDR3 totals 13 residues. CDR3 protein: CASSPWTGNTIYF. DNA of the CDR3: TGCGCCAGCAGCCCCTGGACGGGAAACACCATATATTTT.

The chain uses TRBV5-1 and TRBJ2-7; unclear D gene. This CDR3 has 13 amino acids. The V gene's germline CDR1 is SGHRS and CDR2 YFSETQ. The ends were cut back, 4 bases at V and 6 bases at J, with 14 bases in the middle. CDR3 bases: TGCGCCAGCAGCCGTACACAGCACGGCGAGCAGTACTTC. Its protein is CASSRTQHGEQYF.

The gene calls are TRBV5-4 and TRBJ2-1, with D perhaps TRBD2 (6 bases). In germline, CDR1 is SGHNT, CDR2 YYREEE (reference sequence). CDR3 length equals 16 residues. Trimming stripped 4 bases from V and 10 bases from J, with 24 bases between. The CDR3 spells CASSPFEGGRNDEQFF. CDR3 in DNA: TGTGCCAGCAGCCCGTTCGAGGGAGGACGAAATGACGAGCAGTTCTTC. Variable domain in full (rest from reference TRBV5-4 and TRBJ2-1): ETGVTQSPTHLIKTRGQQVTLRCSSQSGHNTVSWYQQALGQGPQFIFQYYREEENGRGNFPPRFSGLQFPNYSSELNVNALELDDSALYLCASSPFEGGRNDEQFFGPGTRLTVL.

The rearrangement joins TRBV25-1 to TRBJ2-3, with TRBD2 identical over 11 bases. This CDR3 has 16 residues. With 3 bases clipped from V and 0 bases from J, the junction kept 2 bases outside the gene matches. Per germline, CDR1 MGHDK and CDR2 SYGVNS. CDR3 protein: CASSDRLAGSTDTQYF. The CDR3 bases are TGTGCCAGCAGTGATCGACTAGCGGGGAGCACAGATACGCAGTATTTT.

The chain links TRBV28 to TRBJ2-7, with TRBD2 matching 11 bases. The CDR3 totals 17 residues. V was clipped by 5 bases and J by 0 bases; unmatched bases: 9. Germline V lookup: CDR1 MDHEN, CDR2 SYDVKM. The CDR3 spells CASSGLAGRDGSYEQYF. The CDR3 nucleotides are TGTGCCAGCAGTGGACTAGCGGGTCGGGATGGCTCCTACGAGCAGTACTTC. Full variable domain (missing parts from reference TRBV28 and TRBJ2-7): DVKVTQSSRYLVKRTGEKVFLECVQDMDHENMFWYRQDPGLGLRLIYFSYDVKMKEKGDIPEGYSVSREKKERFSLILESASTNQTSMYLCASSGLAGRDGSYEQYFGPGTRLTVT.

The chain recombines TRBV4-1 with TRBJ1-1, with a weak D call TRBD1 (6 bases). There are 15 residues in the CDR3. Looked up from germline, CDR1 is MGHRA and CDR2 is YSYEKL. Deletions cut 1 base from V and 4 bases from J, with 13 bases between. The CDR3 protein is CASSQVLRRGTEAFF. The CDR3 region has the DNA TGCGCCAGCAGCCAAGTCTTGCGCAGGGGCACTGAAGCTTTCTTT.